This T cell receptor (beta chain) was recorded in a study of blood T cell repertoires in COVID-19. Study overall: Specimens from acute and convalescent COVID-19 originated in the United States, Italy and Spain. PBMCs, B-cell-depleted T cells, or T cells were the source of the cDNA or gDNA that made up the material.

The length of the CDR3 is 14 residues. V lost 5 bases and J lost 6, with 15 bases in between. Germline V CDR1 and CDR2: SGHNT, YENEEA. Authors' data handling: Nucleated cell counts were estimated from reference gene primer amplification. Assay: immunoSEQ multiplex PCR; the TCRdb copy retains only in-frame clones and omits some. V and J calls and clone size come straight from that table; D and trimming were deduced from the DNA. The repertoire holds around 250,000 clones, with about 86% as singletons. The chain links TRBV11-3 to TRBJ2-3; D perhaps matches TRBD1 (6 bases). This TCR was sampled from a man aged 55 to 70 with acute or convalescent COVID-19. The sequenced material came from peripheral blood. The CDR3 here is CASSIRGQGDTQYF. The CDR3 nucleotides read TGTGCCAGCAGCATCAGGGGCCAAGGGGATACGCAGTATTTT.